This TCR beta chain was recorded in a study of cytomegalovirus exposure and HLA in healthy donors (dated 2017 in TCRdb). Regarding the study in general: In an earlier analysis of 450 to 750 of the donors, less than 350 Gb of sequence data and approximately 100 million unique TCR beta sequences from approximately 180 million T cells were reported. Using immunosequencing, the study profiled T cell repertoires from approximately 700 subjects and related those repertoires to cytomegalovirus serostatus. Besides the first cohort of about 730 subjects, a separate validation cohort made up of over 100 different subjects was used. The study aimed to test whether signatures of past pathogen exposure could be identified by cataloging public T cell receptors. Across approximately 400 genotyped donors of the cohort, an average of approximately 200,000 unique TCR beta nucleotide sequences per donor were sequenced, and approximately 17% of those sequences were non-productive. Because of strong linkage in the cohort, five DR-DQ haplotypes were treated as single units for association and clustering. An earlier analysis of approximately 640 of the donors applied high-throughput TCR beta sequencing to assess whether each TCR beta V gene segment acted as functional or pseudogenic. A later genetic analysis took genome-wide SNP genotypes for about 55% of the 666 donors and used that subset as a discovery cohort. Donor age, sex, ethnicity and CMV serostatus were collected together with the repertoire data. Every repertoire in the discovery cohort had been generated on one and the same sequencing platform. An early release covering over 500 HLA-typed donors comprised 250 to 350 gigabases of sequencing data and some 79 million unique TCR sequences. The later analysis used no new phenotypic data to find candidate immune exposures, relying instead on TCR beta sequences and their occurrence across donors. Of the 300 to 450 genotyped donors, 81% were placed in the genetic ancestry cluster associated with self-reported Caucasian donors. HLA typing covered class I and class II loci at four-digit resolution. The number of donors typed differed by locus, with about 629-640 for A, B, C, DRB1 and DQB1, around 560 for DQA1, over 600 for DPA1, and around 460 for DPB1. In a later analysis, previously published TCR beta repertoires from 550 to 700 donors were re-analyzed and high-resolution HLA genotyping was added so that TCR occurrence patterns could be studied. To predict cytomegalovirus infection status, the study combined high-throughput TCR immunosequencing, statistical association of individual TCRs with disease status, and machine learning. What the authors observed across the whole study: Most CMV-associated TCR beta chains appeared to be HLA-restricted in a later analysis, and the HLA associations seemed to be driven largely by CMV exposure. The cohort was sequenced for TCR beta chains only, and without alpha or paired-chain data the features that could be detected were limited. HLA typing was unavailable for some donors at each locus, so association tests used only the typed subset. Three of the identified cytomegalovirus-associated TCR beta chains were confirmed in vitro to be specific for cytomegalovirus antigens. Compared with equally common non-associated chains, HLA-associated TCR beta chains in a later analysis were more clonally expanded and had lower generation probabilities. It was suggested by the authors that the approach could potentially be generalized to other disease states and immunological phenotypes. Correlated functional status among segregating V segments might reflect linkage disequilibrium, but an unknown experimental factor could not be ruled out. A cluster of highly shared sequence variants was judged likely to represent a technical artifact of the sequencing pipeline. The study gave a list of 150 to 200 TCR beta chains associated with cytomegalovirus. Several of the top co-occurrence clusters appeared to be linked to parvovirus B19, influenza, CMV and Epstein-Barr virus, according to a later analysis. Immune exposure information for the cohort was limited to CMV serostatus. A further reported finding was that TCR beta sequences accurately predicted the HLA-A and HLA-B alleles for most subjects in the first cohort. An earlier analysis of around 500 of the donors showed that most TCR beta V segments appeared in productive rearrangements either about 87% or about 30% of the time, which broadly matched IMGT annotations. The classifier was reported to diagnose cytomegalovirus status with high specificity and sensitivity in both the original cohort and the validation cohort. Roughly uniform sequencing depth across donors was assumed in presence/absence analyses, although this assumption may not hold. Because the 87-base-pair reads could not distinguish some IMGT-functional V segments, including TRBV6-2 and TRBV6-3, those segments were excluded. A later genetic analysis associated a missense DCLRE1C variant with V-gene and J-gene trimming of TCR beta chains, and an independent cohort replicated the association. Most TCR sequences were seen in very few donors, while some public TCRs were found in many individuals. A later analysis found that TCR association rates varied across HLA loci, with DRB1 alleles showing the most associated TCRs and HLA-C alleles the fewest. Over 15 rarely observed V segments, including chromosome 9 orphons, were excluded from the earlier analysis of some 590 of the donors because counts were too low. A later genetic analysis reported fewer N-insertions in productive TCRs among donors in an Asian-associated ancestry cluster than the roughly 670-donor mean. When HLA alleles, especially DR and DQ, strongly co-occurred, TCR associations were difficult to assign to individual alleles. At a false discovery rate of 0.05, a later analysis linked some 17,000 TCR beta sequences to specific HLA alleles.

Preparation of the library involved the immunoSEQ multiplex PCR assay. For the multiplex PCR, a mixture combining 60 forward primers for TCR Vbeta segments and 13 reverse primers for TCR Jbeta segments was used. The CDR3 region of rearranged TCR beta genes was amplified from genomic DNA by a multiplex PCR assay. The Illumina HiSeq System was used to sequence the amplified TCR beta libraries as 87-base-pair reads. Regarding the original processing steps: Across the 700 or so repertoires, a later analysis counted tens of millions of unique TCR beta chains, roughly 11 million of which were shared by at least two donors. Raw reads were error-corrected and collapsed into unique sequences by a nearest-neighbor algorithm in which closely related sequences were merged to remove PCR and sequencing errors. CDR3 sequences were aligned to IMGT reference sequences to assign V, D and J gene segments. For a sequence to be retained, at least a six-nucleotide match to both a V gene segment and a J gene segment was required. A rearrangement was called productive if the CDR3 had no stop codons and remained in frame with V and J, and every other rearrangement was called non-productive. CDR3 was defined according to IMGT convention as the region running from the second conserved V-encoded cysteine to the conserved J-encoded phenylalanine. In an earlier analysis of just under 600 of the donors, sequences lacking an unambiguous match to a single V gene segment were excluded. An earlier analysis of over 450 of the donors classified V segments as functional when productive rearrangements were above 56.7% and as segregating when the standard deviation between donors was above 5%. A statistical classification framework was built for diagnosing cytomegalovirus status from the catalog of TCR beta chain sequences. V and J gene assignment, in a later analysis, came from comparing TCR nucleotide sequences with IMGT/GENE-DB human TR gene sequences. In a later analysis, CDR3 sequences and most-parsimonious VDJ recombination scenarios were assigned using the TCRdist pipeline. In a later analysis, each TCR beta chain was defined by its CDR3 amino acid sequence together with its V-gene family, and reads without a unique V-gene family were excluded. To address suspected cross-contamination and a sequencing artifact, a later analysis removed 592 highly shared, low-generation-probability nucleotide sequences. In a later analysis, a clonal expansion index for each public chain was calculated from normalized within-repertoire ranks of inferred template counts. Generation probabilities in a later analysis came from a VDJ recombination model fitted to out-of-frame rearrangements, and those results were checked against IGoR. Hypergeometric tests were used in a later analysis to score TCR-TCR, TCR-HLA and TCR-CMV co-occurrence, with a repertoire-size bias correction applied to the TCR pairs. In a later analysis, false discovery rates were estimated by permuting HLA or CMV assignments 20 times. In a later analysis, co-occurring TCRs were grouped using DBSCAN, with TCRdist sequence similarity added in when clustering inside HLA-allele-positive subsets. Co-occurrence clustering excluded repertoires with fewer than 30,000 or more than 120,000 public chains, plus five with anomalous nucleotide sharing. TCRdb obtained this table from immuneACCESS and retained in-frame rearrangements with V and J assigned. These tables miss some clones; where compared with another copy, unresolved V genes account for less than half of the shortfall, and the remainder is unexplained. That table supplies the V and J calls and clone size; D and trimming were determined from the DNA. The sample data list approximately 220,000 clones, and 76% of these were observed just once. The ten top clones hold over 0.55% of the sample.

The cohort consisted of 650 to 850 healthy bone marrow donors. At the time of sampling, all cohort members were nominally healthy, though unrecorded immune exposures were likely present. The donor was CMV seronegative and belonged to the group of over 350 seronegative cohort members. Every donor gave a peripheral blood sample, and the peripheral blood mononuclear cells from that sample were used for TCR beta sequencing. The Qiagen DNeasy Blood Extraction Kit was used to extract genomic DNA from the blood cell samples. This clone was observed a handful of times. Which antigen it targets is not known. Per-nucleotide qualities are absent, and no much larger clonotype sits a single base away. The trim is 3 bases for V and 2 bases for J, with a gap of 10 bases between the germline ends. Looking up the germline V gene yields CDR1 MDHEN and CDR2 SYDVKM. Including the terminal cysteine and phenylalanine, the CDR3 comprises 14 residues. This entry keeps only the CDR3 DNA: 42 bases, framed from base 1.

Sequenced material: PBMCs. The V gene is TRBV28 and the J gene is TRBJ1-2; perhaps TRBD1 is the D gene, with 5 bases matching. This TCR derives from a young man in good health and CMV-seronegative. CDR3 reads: CASSLDTSNYGYTF. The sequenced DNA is TGTGCCAGCAGTTTGGACACCTCGAACTATGGCTACACCTTC.